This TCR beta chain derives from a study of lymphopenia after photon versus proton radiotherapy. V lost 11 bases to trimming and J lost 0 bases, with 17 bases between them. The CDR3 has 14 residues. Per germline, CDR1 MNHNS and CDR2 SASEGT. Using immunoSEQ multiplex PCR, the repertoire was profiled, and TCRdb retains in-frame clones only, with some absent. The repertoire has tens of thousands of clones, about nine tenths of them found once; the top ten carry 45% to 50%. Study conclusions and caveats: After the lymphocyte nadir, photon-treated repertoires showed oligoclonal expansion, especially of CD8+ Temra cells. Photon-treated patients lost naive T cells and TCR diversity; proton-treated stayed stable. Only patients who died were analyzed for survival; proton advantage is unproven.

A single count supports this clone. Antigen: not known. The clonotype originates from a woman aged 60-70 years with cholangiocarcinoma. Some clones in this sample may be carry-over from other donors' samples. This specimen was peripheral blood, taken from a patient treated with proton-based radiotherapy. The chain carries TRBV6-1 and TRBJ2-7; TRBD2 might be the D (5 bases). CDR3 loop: CAWTLERSSYEQYF. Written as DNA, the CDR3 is TGTGCCTGGACTTTGGAGCGGTCCTCCTACGAGCAGTACTTC.